The present T cell receptor (beta chain) was sequenced within a study of response to subunit inactivated influenza vaccine. General observations from the study: The authors suggested that few new T cells are recruited per seasonal influenza vaccination.

MiXCR, applied by TCRdb to the RT-PCR reads, yields one record per CDR3 protein. In the table there are 400,000 to 650,000 distinct CDR3 sequences, approximately 7.3% of which are singletons. V dropped 5 bases and J dropped 5; count of bases not matched to a gene: 8. The CDR3 consists of 15 residues. This clonotype was counted a few times. Its matching antigen is unknown. The source of this sequence is a man aged 50 to 69 who received an inactivated influenza vaccine. The chain has TRBV12-3 or TRBV12-4 and TRBJ2-3; 9 bases line up with TRBD2. The input for sequencing was PBMCs from blood, taken roughly 24 months after vaccination. The CDR3 sequence is CASSPLGTSLDTQYF. As DNA, the CDR3 is TGTGCCAGCAGTCCTTTGGGGACTAGCTTAGATACGCAGTATTTT.